The 2 T cell receptor beta chains below all came from one sample that was sequenced in a study of T cell responses to AZD1222 COVID-19 vaccine. Clones were read by immunoSEQ multiplex PCR, and TCRdb kept only the in-frame ones, dropping some. The table has approximately 190,000 clones, approximately 92% seen once. Source: peripheral blood, taken 28 days after the second dose of the MenACWY control vaccine. These receptors came from an adult who received the MenACWY meningococcal vaccine as a control.

This chain links TRBV6-2 or TRBV6-3 with TRBJ2-7, with 12 bases that match TRBD2. J was trimmed by 3 bases and V by 6 bases; bases with no gene match: 9. CDR1 and CDR2 (germline): MNHEY, SVGEGT. CDR3 length: 16 amino acids. Here the CDR3 reads CASSISTSGRGYEQYF. In DNA form, the CDR3 reads TGTGCCAGCAGCATCTCGACTAGCGGGAGAGGCTACGAGCAGTACTTC.

This clone was seen just once. The chain employs TRBV27 and TRBJ2-6; D is perhaps TRBD1 (6 bases). V lost 3 bases, J lost 1 base, and 22 bases lay in between. The length of the CDR3 is 20 residues. The germline V gene encodes CDR1 MNHEY and CDR2 SMNVEV (reference sequence). This CDR3 is CASSFNPLTGSASGANVLTF. CDR3 DNA: TGTGCCAGCAGTTTCAATCCCTTGACAGGTTCAGCATCTGGGGCCAACGTCCTGACTTTC.